The sequence of this TCR beta chain was determined in a study of cytomegalovirus exposure and HLA in healthy donors. Germline V gives CDR1 SQVTM, CDR2 ANQGSEA. The CDR3 contains 14 residues. The V segment lost 5 bases and the J segment 4 bases; nucleotides outside the gene matches: 8. 13 Jbeta primers and 60 Vbeta primers were used for the PCR. As originally analysed: Later analysis identified tens of millions of unique TCR beta chains, approximately 10 million shared. Sequencing used immunoSEQ multiplex PCR; TCRdb keeps in-frame clones, though not all of them. V, J and clone size derive from that table, while D and trimming were established from the DNA sequence. In the table there are some 140,000 clones, 79% of which are singletons. This clone has just a few counts.

This clonotype was sampled from a man aged 35 to 55 in good health and CMV-seropositive. The specimen sequenced was PBMCs. The chain is built from TRBV29-1 and TRBJ2-1; 7 positions agree with TRBD2. The CDR3: CSVSQLAEYNEQFF. The CDR3 nucleotides are TGCAGCGTTTCCCAGCTAGCGGAATACAATGAGCAGTTCTTC.